This T cell receptor beta chain was identified during a study of CXCR3-negative and CXCR3-positive naive CD8 T cells. Study-level points and caveats: The study found CXCR3 expression partially decreased after cryopreservation and ran most assays on fresh PBMCs. The study found that naive CXCR3-negative and CXCR3-positive cells shared TRBV-TRBJ usage, while memory cells differed. For CXCR3-positive naive cells, TRB CDR3s were more hydrophobic than those of CXCR3-negative naive cells.

Naive CD8+ T cells showed CD45RO-CCR7+CD27+CD95-. On this clonotype itself: The antigen remains unidentified.

CDR1 and CDR2 (germline): SEHNR, FQNEAQ (reference sequence). This CDR3 is 13 amino acids long. All TRB cDNA libraries came from 5' RACE performed with UMI labels. TCRdb re-called the 5' RACE reads and shows each CDR3 protein once, DNA omitted. The ten top clones account for about 0.8%, within a sample of roughly 60,000 distinct CDR3 sequences. The V gene is TRBV7-9, the J gene TRBJ2-7. The TCR comes from a human donor in good health. Some clones in this sample may be carry-over from other donors' samples. The sample taken for sequencing was naive CXCR3+ CD8+ T cells from blood. Regarding subset: CD45RO-CCR7+CD27+CD95- naive CD8+ T cells expressing CXCR3 (TNR3+). The CDR3 sequence: CASSWGSSYEQYF.